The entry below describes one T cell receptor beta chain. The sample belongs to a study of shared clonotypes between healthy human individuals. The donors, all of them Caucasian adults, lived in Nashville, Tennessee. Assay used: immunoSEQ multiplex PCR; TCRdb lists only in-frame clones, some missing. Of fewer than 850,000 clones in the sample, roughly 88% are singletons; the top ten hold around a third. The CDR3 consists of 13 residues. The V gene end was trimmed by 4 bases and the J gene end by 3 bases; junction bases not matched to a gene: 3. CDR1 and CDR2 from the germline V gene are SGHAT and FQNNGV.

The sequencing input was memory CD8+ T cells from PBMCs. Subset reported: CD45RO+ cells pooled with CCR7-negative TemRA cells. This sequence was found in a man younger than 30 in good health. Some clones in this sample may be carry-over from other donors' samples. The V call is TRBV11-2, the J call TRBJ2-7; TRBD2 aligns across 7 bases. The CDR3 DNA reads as TGTGCCAGCAGCTACTCGGGGGGCTACGAGCAGTACTTC. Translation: CASSYSGGYEQYF.